Each of the 19 T cell receptor beta chains below was sequenced from the same sample in a study of shared clonotypes between healthy human individuals (dated by TCRdb to 2018 to 2020). Library prep was done by the immunoSEQ multiplex PCR assay. TCRdb provides this immuneACCESS table in a form limited to in-frame rearrangements. Some clones are lacking; in checked studies, under half of them reflect an unresolved V gene, and why the rest are absent is not known. Present in this sample are roughly 2.5 million clones, around 94% of which were seen just once. The ten largest clones capture 0.11% to 0.15% of the sample. The sequencing sample was made of naive CD4+ T cells sorted from blood. Taken with the paper, the label for cell subset or site translates to: CD45RA+ positively selected. The receptors were sampled from a man aged 18 to 35 in good health.

This sequence joins TRBV16 and TRBJ1-1, with a possible D match to TRBD1 (6 bases). CDR3 length: 14 residues. CDR1 and CDR2 from the germline V gene are KGHSY and FQNENV. The V end lost 6 bases, the J end lost 3 bases, and 14 bases lay between the germline ends. CDR3: CASRLYRADTEAFF. Here the CDR3 DNA reads TGTGCCAGCAGACTGTACAGGGCCGACACTGAAGCTTTCTTT. The full variable domain, with the rest looked up from reference TRBV16 and TRBJ1-1, is GEEVAQTPKHLVRGEGQKAKLYCAPIKGHSYVFWYQQVLKNEFKFLISFQNENVFDETGMPKERFSAKCLPNSPCSLEIQATKLEDSAVYFCASRLYRADTEAFFGQGTRLTVV.

Turning to this clone: Other DNA sequences in the same sample also yield this CDR3. The V and J genes are TRBV6-5 and TRBJ2-7, with TRBD1 identical over 7 bases. CDR1 and CDR2 from the germline V gene are MNHEY and SVGAGI. J gave up 1 base and V 6 bases, and 3 bases lay outside the gene matches. The CDR3 sequence is 13 residues long. The CDR3 region has the DNA TGTGCCAGCAGCCGGGGACAGTCCTACGAGCAGTACTTC. Translated: CASSRGQSYEQYF.

The chain joins TRBV19 to TRBJ2-4, with 7 bases that match TRBD2. Trimming took 7 bases from V and 1 from J; bases not matched to a gene: 16. Germline CDR1 reads LNHDA; CDR2 reads SQIVND (reference sequence). The CDR3 is 18 amino acids. CDR3 in amino acids: CASMGGAGGRSAKNIQYF. CDR3 coding DNA: TGTGCCAGTATGGGAGGGGCCGGGGGAAGGTCGGCCAAAAACATTCAGTACTTC.

The chain uses TRBV4-1 and TRBJ2-3; 14 bases agree with TRBD2. J gave up 3 bases and V 4 bases, and 6 bases lay outside the gene matches. This CDR3 is built from 17 residues. Germline lookup yields CDR1 MGHRA and CDR2 YSYEKL. The CDR3 loop reads CASSPGLAGEITDTQYF. CDR3 DNA: TGCGCCAGCAGCCCGGGACTAGCGGGGGAGATAACAGATACGCAGTATTTT.

In the case of this clone: The identical CDR3 is also encoded by other nucleotide sequences in the sample. The chain recombines TRBV19 with TRBJ2-5; D not resolved. Germline values: CDR1 LNHDA, CDR2 SQIVND (reference sequence). The V end was cut by 5 bases, the J end by 4 bases, with 8 bases between. This CDR3 region has 12 residues. The CDR3 nucleotides read TGTGCCAGTAGTCCGGTTGGAGAGACCCAGTACTTC. Protein product: CASSPVGETQYF.

The genes are TRBV10-3 and TRBJ1-1, with D uncertain. This CDR3 region has 14 residues. Germline V lookup: CDR1 ENHRY, CDR2 SYGVKD. V shed 5 bases and J shed 1 base, with 11 bases lying between them. As DNA, the CDR3 is TGTGCCATCAGTCGGGTCGGATCGAACACTGAAGCTTTCTTT. Protein: CAISRVGSNTEAFF.

V and J are TRBV7-8 and TRBJ1-2; the D gene is possibly TRBD1 (5 bases). V lost 3 bases and J 7 bases, leaving 21 bases between the germline ends. The CDR3 sequence is 16 residues long. Germline CDR1 and CDR2: SGHVS and FQNEAQ. As DNA, the CDR3 is TGTGCCAGCAGCTTTTCTCGGGACGCATCGCCGGGTGGCTACACCTTC. Residues: CASSFSRDASPGGYTF.

This clone occurred once. This chain joins TRBV18 and TRBJ2-7, with 11 positions matching TRBD2. The CDR3 sequence is 14 residues long. V gave up 5 bases and J gave up 7 bases; unmatched junction bases: 7. Germline V CDR1 and CDR2: KGHSH, LQKENI. The CDR3 DNA reads as TGTGCCAGCTCAACACTAGCGGGGGAGGGAGAGCAGTACTTC. It specifies CASSTLAGEGEQYF. Based on the CDR3 plus reference TRBV18 and TRBJ2-7, the full variable domain is NAGVMQNPRHLVRRRGQEARLRCSPMKGHSHVYWYRQLPEEGLKFMVYLQKENIIDESGMPKERFSAEFPKEGPSILRIQQVVRGDSAAYFCASSTLAGEGEQYFGPGTRLTVT.

V and J are TRBV6-5 and TRBJ2-3; TRBD2 aligns across 7 bases. Germline V CDR1 and CDR2: MNHEY, SVGAGI. The CDR3 is 13 amino acids. CDR3 in DNA: TGTCCTAGACTAGCCATTTCCACAGATACGCAGTATTTT. It is translated as CPRLAISTDTQYF.

About this clone itself: The same CDR3 arises from other DNA sequences in this sample as well. The rearrangement joins TRBV7-6 to TRBJ1-4; D might be TRBD1 (5 bases). V was trimmed by 1 base and J by 6 bases, leaving 9 bases between them. The CDR3 has 14 amino acids. CDR1 and CDR2 (germline): SGHVS, FNYEAQ. CDR3 protein: CASSLGGSDEKLFF. The CDR3 nucleotides are TGTGCCAGCAGCTTAGGGGGGAGTGATGAAAAACTGTTTTTT.

The V and J genes are TRBV11-2 and TRBJ1-3; D might be TRBD1 (6 bases). CDR1 SGHAT and CDR2 FQNNGV come from the germline V gene. Trimming took 5 bases from V and 0 from J, leaving 14 bases between them. CDR3 length equals 16 residues. The CDR3 region is CASSVTGSPSGNTIYF. The CDR3 bases are TGTGCCAGCAGCGTCACAGGGTCCCCCTCTGGAAACACCATATATTTT.

The chain employs TRBV2 and TRBJ2-7; D is possibly TRBD1 (5 bases). CDR3 size: 13 residues. Germline CDR1 SNHLY, CDR2 FYNNEI. Trimming took 5 bases from V and 0 from J, leaving 8 bases between them. CDR3 region: CASSQQVSYEQYF. CDR3 nucleotide sequence: TGTGCCAGCAGTCAACAGGTCTCCTACGAGCAGTACTTC.

The chain is built from TRBV18 and TRBJ2-1; 9 nucleotides line up with TRBD2. The length of the CDR3 is 14 residues. Germline lookup yields CDR1 KGHSH and CDR2 LQKENI. V lost 5 bases and J lost 4; bases outside the gene matches: 3. CDR3 in amino acids: CASSVLAGYNEQFF. The CDR3 region has the DNA TGTGCCAGCTCAGTCCTAGCGGGGTACAATGAGCAGTTCTTC.

In the case of this clone: The same CDR3 can be traced to other DNA sequences in this sample. The V and J genes are TRBV5-1 and TRBJ2-7, with a tentative D call TRBD2 (5 bases). V lost 4 bases and J lost 4, with 9 bases in between. The V gene's germline CDR1 is SGHRS and CDR2 YFSETQ. This CDR3 contains 12 residues. DNA of the CDR3: TGCGCCAGCAGCATTGAGGGTTACGAGCAGTACTTC. It codes for CASSIEGYEQYF.

V gene TRBV7-8 combines with J gene TRBJ2-3; maybe TRBD1 (5 bases). The CDR3 covers 14 residues. Per the germline V gene, CDR1 is SGHVS and CDR2 is FQNEAQ. Trimming took off 2 bases at V and 2 bases at J, with 8 bases between the two ends. CDR3 bases: TGTGCCAGCAGCTTACAGGGAACCACAGATACGCAGTATTTT. Translated, it gives CASSLQGTTDTQYF.

This clone came up a few times. This chain uses TRBV25-1 with TRBJ1-2; the D is unclear. The CDR3 has 13 residues. Germline loops: CDR1 MGHDK, CDR2 SYGVNS. Between the trimmed V and J ends, which lost 3 bases and 4 bases, there was a span of 9 bases. CDR3 sequence reads: CASSEPGLYGYTF. The CDR3 DNA reads TGTGCCAGCAGTGAGCCAGGTCTCTATGGCTACACCTTC.

The rearrangement joins TRBV6-1 to TRBJ1-3; D is unresolved. The V end was cut by 4 bases, the J end by 3 bases, with 13 bases between. The CDR3 length is 15 residues. Per germline, CDR1 MNHNS and CDR2 SASEGT. The CDR3 loop reads CASSALPGIGNTIYF. In DNA, the CDR3 is TGTGCCAGCAGTGCCCTGCCTGGGATTGGAAACACCATATATTTT.

The chain recombines TRBV7-2 with TRBJ2-5; D ambiguous. Germline CDR1 SGHTA, CDR2 FQGNSA. V lost 1 base and J 5 bases, leaving 11 bases between the germline ends. The CDR3 totals 14 residues. The CDR3 DNA reads as TGTGCCAGCAGCTTAGACGGTCTGCGGGAGACCCAGTACTTC. This encodes CASSLDGLRETQYF.

As to this clone: This CDR3 is also generated by other DNA sequences in the sample. The chain employs TRBV6-1 and TRBJ1-5; D is unresolved. Trimming left V 3 bases short and J 1 base short, with 7 bases between. CDR3 size: 14 residues. Germline CDR1 reads MNHNS; CDR2 reads SASEGT. CDR3 protein: CASSDGYSNQPQHF. The DNA for the CDR3 is TGTGCCAGCAGTGATGGTTACAGCAATCAGCCCCAGCATTTT.